The rows below give T cell receptor beta chains drawn from one sample of a study of radiotherapy plus CTLA-4 blockade in lung cancer. Libraries were prepared by immunoSEQ multiplex PCR; TCRdb keeps only in-frame clonotypes and omits some of them. The data contain about 55,000 clones, around four fifths of them seen just once; the ten biggest clones take up about 6.1%. The source was peripheral blood, collected from a patient treated with radiotherapy plus ipilimumab. All receptors come from a human donor with non-small cell lung cancer whose response to radiotherapy plus ipilimumab could not be evaluated. The CDR3 runs from the conserved cysteine through the conserved F or W. The D gene is left open where the match is weak. Clone size is not always given. Where it is, it says once, few, many or a class for expanded clones.

size	V	J	D	DNA	CDR3
-	TRBV4-3	TRBJ2-1	TRBD2	TGCGCCAGCAGCCAAGAAGGGAGGGGAGCCGATGAGCAGTTCTTC	CASSQEGRGADEQFF
-	TRBV7-9	TRBJ2-1	TRBD2	TGTGCCAGCAGCCTGATCCGTCTAGCGGGGCCCTACAATGAGCAGTTCTTC	CASSLIRLAGPYNEQFF
once	TRBV7-9	TRBJ1-2	-	TGTGCCAGCAGCTTAGAAGCCTCCTTCAGGAAGGACTATGGCTACACCTTC	CASSLEASFRKDYGYTF
-	TRBV19	TRBJ1-3	TRBD1	TGTGCCAGTAGTATAGGGACAGGCTCTGGAAACACCATATATTTT	CASSIGTGSGNTIYF
once	TRBV27	TRBJ2-5	TRBD1	TGTGCCAGCAGTTTCCGGGACAGGAGAGAGACCCAGTACTTC	CASSFRDRRETQYF
-	TRBV19	TRBJ2-1	TRBD2	TGTGCCAGTAGTACCCCTAGCGGGAGGGCCTACAATGAGCAGTTCTTC	CASSTPSGRAYNEQFF
-	TRBV19	TRBJ2-1	-	TGTGCCAGTAGTATACCCCCTAGCACTAGCTCCTACAATGAGCAGTTCTTC	CASSIPPSTSSYNEQFF
-	TRBV9	TRBJ2-5	-	TGTGCCAGCAGCGTAGGGGGGGTAAGGGGTCTCGGTGAGACCCAGTACTTC	CASSVGGVRGLGETQYF
-	TRBV15	TRBJ2-3	-	TGTGCCACCAGCAGAGACCTAGTCGGGTTCCGCACAGATACGCAGTATTTT	CATSRDLVGFRTDTQYF
-	TRBV13	TRBJ2-2	-	TGTGCCAGCAGTTTTCGGACAGGGAGGGCCGGGGAGCTGTTTTTT	CASSFRTGRAGELFF
-	TRBV2	TRBJ2-7	TRBD1	TGTGCCAGCAGTGAAGGGGACAGGGCCTACGAGCAGTACTTC	CASSEGDRAYEQYF
-	TRBV7-2	TRBJ2-5	TRBD1	TGTGCCAGCAGCCCGGGACAGGGTAGAGAGACCCAGTACTTC	CASSPGQGRETQYF
-	TRBV7-9	TRBJ2-7	-	TGTGCCAGCAGCTTGGGGGGATCGGACTACGAGCAGTACTTC	CASSLGGSDYEQYF
-	TRBV5-6	TRBJ1-2	-	TGTGCCAGCAGCCCTATAATGGAGGCAGTGGGAGGAAGTGGCTACACCTTC	CASSPIMEAVGGSGYTF
-	TRBV7-2	TRBJ2-7	TRBD2	TGTGCCAGCAGCTACCCGGGTAGCGGGAGGTACGAGCAGTACTTC	CASSYPGSGRYEQYF
-	TRBV5-1	TRBJ2-5	-	TGCGCCAGCAGCTCCGGGAGTGTGGGGACCCAGTACTTC	CASSSGSVGTQYF
-	TRBV5-1	TRBJ2-3	-	TGCGCCAGCAGCTTGGCGGGAGATCCCGCAGATACGCAGTATTTT	CASSLAGDPADTQYF
-	TRBV29-1	TRBJ2-5	-	TGCAGCGTTGAGCCCGGGAACGGGGAGACCCAGTACTTC	CSVEPGNGETQYF
once	TRBV27	TRBJ2-7	-	TGTGCCAGCAGTTTAGCGTTTCCTAGATCCGAGCAGTACTTC	CASSLAFPRSEQYF
-	TRBV11-2	TRBJ2-7	-	TGTGCCAGCAGTACCGGGCTCAGGGAGTACTTC	CASSTGLREYF
-	TRBV6-6	TRBJ2-3	-	TGTGCCAGCAACCAGGTCACAGATACGCAGTATTTT	CASNQVTDTQYF
-	TRBV6-1	TRBJ1-1	-	TGTGCCAGCAGTGAAGCGCGGGGACTCACTGAAGCTTTCTTT	CASSEARGLTEAFF
-	TRBV2	TRBJ1-2	-	TGTGCCAGCAGTGAGGACTGGGGCTACACCTTC	CASSEDWGYTF
-	TRBV6-5	TRBJ1-3	-	TGTGCCAGCAGTTACTCCGACAGCTCTGGAAACACCATATATTTT	CASSYSDSSGNTIYF
-	TRBV19	TRBJ1-4	TRBD1	TGTGCCAGTAGTGTGGACAGGGGGGCCCCTAATGAAAAACTGTTTTTT	CASSVDRGAPNEKLFF
-	TRBV29-1	TRBJ1-2	-	TGCAGCGTTGAAGACGGGTCCTACACCTTC	CSVEDGSYTF
-	TRBV18	TRBJ1-1	-	TGTGCCAGCTCACCACCGACAGGAGTCATGAACACTGAAGCTTTCTTT	CASSPPTGVMNTEAFF
-	TRBV28	TRBJ2-3	-	TGTGCCAGCAGTTTAAGGGGGACAGATACGCAGTATTTT	CASSLRGTDTQYF
-	TRBV10-3	TRBJ2-2	-	TGTGCCATCAGTAAGGGAGCCTCGAACACCGGGGAGCTGTTTTTT	CAISKGASNTGELFF
-	TRBV19	TRBJ1-5	-	TGTGCCAGTAGTATAGCTCCGGGAGCCCATCAGCCCCAGCATTTT	CASSIAPGAHQPQHF
-	TRBV4-1	TRBJ2-7	-	TGCGCCAGCAGCCAAGAGGGCGGGGTGACCTACGAGCAGTACTTC	CASSQEGGVTYEQYF
-	TRBV11-2	TRBJ2-1	TRBD2	TGTGCCAGCAGCTTAGACGCGGCGGCTAGCGGGAAGACCTACAATGAGCAGTTCTTC	CASSLDAAASGKTYNEQFF
-	TRBV27	TRBJ2-1	-	TGTGCCTCCCGCTCCTACAATGAGCAGTTCTTC	CASRSYNEQFF
-	TRBV2	TRBJ2-2	-	TGTGCCAGCAGCGCGGGACCCTTAGGAACCGGGGAGCTGTTTTTT	CASSAGPLGTGELFF
-	TRBV7-2	TRBJ1-2	TRBD1	TGTGCCAGCAGTCGGGACAGGGGGCCTGGCTACACCTTC	CASSRDRGPGYTF
-	TRBV6-6	TRBJ2-6	-	TGTGCCAGCAGTTTCAGGCCGGTCTCTGGGGCCAACGTCCTGACTTTC	CASSFRPVSGANVLTF
-	TRBV19	TRBJ1-6	-	TGTGCCAGTCAACAGGCACGAGGGGGTAATTCACCCCTCCACTTT	CASQQARGGNSPLHF
-	TRBV4-3	TRBJ2-7	-	TGCGCCAGCAGCCAAGATTTTGCCAGGGGTCCCTACGAGCAGTACTTC	CASSQDFARGPYEQYF
-	TRBV18	TRBJ2-7	-	TGTGCCAGCTCACCACCGCAGGGAGGGGGATCCTACGAGCAGTACTTC	CASSPPQGGGSYEQYF
-	TRBV7-2	TRBJ1-2	-	TGTGCCAGCAGCTTAGGAACGGGGGGTGGCTACACCTTC	CASSLGTGGGYTF
once	TRBV7-2	TRBJ2-3	-	TGTGCCAGCAGCCCTCAGGGGACAACAGGCCCAGATACGCAGTATTTT	CASSPQGTTGPDTQYF
many	TRBV15	TRBJ1-1	-	TGTGCCACCAGCAGAGTTGCCAGGGCGAACACTGAAGCTTTCTTT	CATSRVARANTEAFF
-	TRBV4-1	TRBJ1-2	TRBD1	TGCGCCAGCAGCCACCCTCCCAGGGGGGACTATGGCTACACCTTC	CASSHPPRGDYGYTF
few	TRBV30	TRBJ2-5	TRBD2	TGTGCCTGGAAGCGGGAGGGCCGAGAGACCCAGTACTTC	CAWKREGRETQYF
-	TRBV5-1	TRBJ2-7	-	TGCGCCAGCAGCTTGGGTCCGTCCGACCATACTATCGACGAGCAGTACTTC	CASSLGPSDHTIDEQYF
-	TRBV19	TRBJ2-2	-	TGTGCCAGTAGTACCGGGATGGACACCGGGGAGCTGTTTTTT	CASSTGMDTGELFF
-	TRBV19	TRBJ1-2	-	TGTGCCAGCGTTCCTCGGGGGGGACGATTGGGCTACACCTTC	CASVPRGGRLGYTF